This entry is about one TCR beta chain. As to time point: pretreatment peripheral blood. This entry is derived from a study of PD-L1 blockade in urothelial cancer. On the study more broadly: Beginning in about 2014, patients received atezolizumab, given as 1,200 mg intravenously every 3 weeks. Blood was tested 3 weeks (second dose) and 6 weeks into treatment. About 90% of the roughly 29 patients were men who had bladder-origin urothelial cancer.

This CDR3 spans 15 amino acids. Per the germline V gene, CDR1 is SGHNT and CDR2 is YYREEE (reference sequence). The junction had 7 bases not matched to a gene; V was cut back by 4 bases and J by 2 bases. Spiked synthetic TCR analogs estimated absolute template abundance per PCR. Some clones are missing from TCRdb's copy, which holds only in-frame ones; the method was immunoSEQ multiplex PCR. The data show about 57,000 clones, 80% to 90% seen once. This chain joins TRBV5-4 and TRBJ2-3; 7 bases fit TRBD1. The TCR was taken from a man aged 70-80 years with urothelial cancer. The source material was PBMCs, sampled around atezolizumab (anti-PD-L1) treatment. CDR3: CASSKGTDFTDTQYF. The CDR3 DNA is TGTGCCAGCAGCAAAGGGACAGACTTCACAGATACGCAGTATTTT.